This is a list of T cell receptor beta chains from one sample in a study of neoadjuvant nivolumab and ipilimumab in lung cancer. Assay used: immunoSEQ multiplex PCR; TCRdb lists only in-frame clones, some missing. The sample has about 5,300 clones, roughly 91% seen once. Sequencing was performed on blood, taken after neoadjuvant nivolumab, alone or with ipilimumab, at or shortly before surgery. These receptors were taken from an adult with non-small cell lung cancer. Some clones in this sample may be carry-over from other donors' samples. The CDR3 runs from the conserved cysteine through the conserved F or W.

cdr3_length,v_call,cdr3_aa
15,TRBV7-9,CASSSTGGDQGELFF
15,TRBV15,CATSAGGPPQETQYF
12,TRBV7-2,CASSATYNEQFF
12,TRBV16,CASSQGTDEAFF
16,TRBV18,CASSPRTQGLAYEQYF
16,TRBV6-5,CASSSRTSGRVDTQYF
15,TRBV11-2,CASSPWGGIGYGYTF
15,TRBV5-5,CASSLGSGFANVLTF
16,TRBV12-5,CASGQGVRLGTGELFF
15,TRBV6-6,CASRLSRDRVSEQYF
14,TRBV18,CASSPRNGGETQYF
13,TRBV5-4,CASSFIPRETQYF
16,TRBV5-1,CASSPGQGRSGNTIYF
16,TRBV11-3,CASSLSGTSGIDEQFF
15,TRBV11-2,CASSLVEGLSYEQYF
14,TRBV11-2,CASSSHSVDYGYTF
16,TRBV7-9,CASSFFSTSPTYEQYF
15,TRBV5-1,CASSSGSSGANVLTF
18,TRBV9,CASSVAGGLADNNNEQFF
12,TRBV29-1,CSVGEPNQPQHF
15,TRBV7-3,CASSLNGAVPGELFF
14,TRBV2,CASSEPGGRTEAFF
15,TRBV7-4,CASSLGGDTTYEQYF
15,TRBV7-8,CASSFDRGGYYGYTF
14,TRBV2,CASSEARGPVEQFF
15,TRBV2,CASNLQGSTNEKLFF
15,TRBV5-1,CASSLGAGMNTEAFF
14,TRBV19,CASSIERQIYGYTF